These 23 T cell receptor beta chains originate from one sample sequenced in a study of PD-1 blockade in classical Hodgkin lymphoma. Brentuximab vedotin exposure varied among the patients, all of whom had relapsed after autologous stem cell transplantation. The assay was immunoSEQ multiplex PCR, and TCRdb's table has in-frame clones only and misses some. The sample gives roughly 81,000 clones, nearly 95% of which show up once; roughly 2.6% is in the top ten. The starting material was peripheral blood mononuclear cells (PBMCs), obtained before the second cycle of nivolumab. The source of these receptors is a human donor with classical Hodgkin lymphoma.

This chain links TRBV27 with TRBJ2-7, with 8 nucleotides matching TRBD2. Germline assignment: CDR1 MNHEY and CDR2 SMNVEV (reference sequence). This CDR3 has 18 amino acids. After removal of 5 bases from V and 1 base from J, the junction contained 16 bases not matched to a gene. CDR3 amino acids: CASSPERERGRRSYEQYF. CDR3 in DNA: TGTGCCAGCAGTCCAGAGAGAGAGCGGGGGCGGAGGTCCTACGAGCAGTACTTC.

The chain carries TRBV13 and TRBJ2-3; tentative D call: TRBD2 (6 bases). The CDR3 runs to 13 residues. The germline gives CDR1 PRHDT, CDR2 FYEKMQ (reference sequence). Trimming left V 5 bases short and J 6 bases short, with 12 bases between. This chain's CDR3 is CASSQTAGDTQYF. The CDR3 coding sequence is TGTGCCAGCAGCCAGACTGCGGGGGATACGCAGTATTTT.

The chain combines TRBV14 with TRBJ1-2, with D unclear. This CDR3 is built from 16 residues. CDR1 and CDR2 (germline): SGHDN, FVKESK. V lost 0 bases to trimming and J lost 3 bases, with 14 bases between them. DNA for the CDR3: TGTGCCAGCAGCCAAGACAGCCCCGGGCCCTACTATGGCTACACCTTC. It translates to CASSQDSPGPYYGYTF.

The rearrangement uses TRBV30 and TRBJ2-7; D uncertain. V gave up 2 bases and J gave up 3 bases, with 14 bases separating them. Germline CDR1 GTSNPN, CDR2 SVGIG (reference sequence). The CDR3 totals 14 residues. The CDR3 spells CAWSSARALYEQYF. Written as DNA, the CDR3 is TGTGCCTGGAGTTCCGCAAGAGCTCTCTACGAGCAGTACTTC.

This clone was found once. The chain uses TRBV10-3 and TRBJ2-7; D remains unclear. This CDR3 spans 14 amino acids. Germline CDR1 ENHRY, CDR2 SYGVKD. Trimming shortened V by 4 bases and J by 2 bases, and 12 bases separated the two germline ends. CDR3 coding DNA: TGTGCCATCAGTGGGTTCGGCCCCGCCTACGAGCAGTACTTC. Translated, it gives CAISGFGPAYEQYF.

The chain couples TRBV5-1 to TRBJ2-7, with TRBD2 identical over 11 bases. V lost 1 base, J lost 6 bases, and 12 bases stayed unmatched. Germline V lookup: CDR1 SGHRS, CDR2 YFSETQ. This CDR3 is 17 amino acids long. The CDR3 is CASSLQTSGIGLGEQYF. The CDR3 DNA follows: TGCGCCAGCAGCTTGCAGACTAGCGGGATAGGGCTTGGCGAGCAGTACTTC. The whole variable domain, remainder taken from reference TRBV5-1 and TRBJ2-7, is KAGVTQTPRYLIKTRGQQVTLSCSPISGHRSVSWYQQTPGQGLQFLFEYFSETQRNKGNFPGRFSGRQFSNSRSEMNVSTLELGDSALYLCASSLQTSGIGLGEQYFGPGTRLTVT.

J is TRBJ2-6 and V is TRBV9; tentatively, D is TRBD2 (5 bases). The CDR3 runs 17 residues. Trimming took 3 bases from V and 4 from J, leaving 17 bases between them. The germline gives CDR1 SGDLS, CDR2 YYNGEE. CDR3 sequence reads: CASSGGLIGWGANVLTF. The DNA of the CDR3 is TGTGCCAGCAGCGGAGGACTTATCGGATGGGGGGCCAACGTCCTGACTTTC.

CDR3 in amino acids: CASSLATFQGWVHGYTF. The DNA for the CDR3 is TGTGCCAGCAGCTTAGCGACCTTCCAAGGGTGGGTACATGGCTACACCTTC. This rearrangement joins TRBV7-9 to TRBJ1-2, with D hard to call. The CDR3 has 17 residues. The germline gives CDR1 SEHNR, CDR2 FQNEAQ (reference sequence). V shed 0 bases and J shed 6 bases, with 20 bases lying between them.

The J gene is TRBJ1-2, the V gene TRBV27; tentative D call: TRBD1 (6 bases). Trimming removed 5 bases at V and 3 bases at J, with 16 bases between. Per the germline V gene, CDR1 is MNHEY and CDR2 is SMNVEV (reference sequence). The CDR3 consists of 15 residues. This CDR3 is CASSPTGIFDYGYTF. CDR3 in DNA: TGTGCCAGCAGTCCTACAGGGATATTCGACTATGGCTACACCTTC.

DNA of the CDR3: TGTGCCAGCAGCGTAGGAGGGGGGGCAGGGGAGACCCAGTACTTC. It codes for CASSVGGGAGETQYF. This chain connects TRBV9 to TRBJ2-5; possibly TRBD2 for D (7 bases). CDR3 size: 15 residues. Trimming removed 0 bases at V and 5 bases at J, with 14 bases between. Per germline, CDR1 SGDLS and CDR2 YYNGEE.

This chain joins TRBV5-1 and TRBJ1-4; TRBD1 agrees at 10 bases. CDR3 length: 16 residues. V lost 3 bases and J lost 7; bases outside the gene matches: 9. Germline V gene data show CDR1 as SGHRS and CDR2 as YFSETQ. CDR3 residues: CASSWGQGLRLEKLFF. The CDR3 nucleotides read TGCGCCAGCAGCTGGGGACAGGGGCTACGACTTGAAAAACTGTTTTTT.

The J gene is TRBJ2-7, the V gene TRBV6-1, with D perhaps TRBD2 (6 bases). The germline V gene encodes CDR1 MNHNS and CDR2 SASEGT. The CDR3 loop spans 14 amino acids. The ends were cut back, 7 bases at V and 0 bases at J, with 13 bases in the middle. The CDR3 protein is CASTGGGSSYEQYF. The CDR3 DNA reads TGTGCCAGCACTGGAGGAGGGAGCTCCTACGAGCAGTACTTC.

This chain connects TRBV7-9 to TRBJ1-2; possibly TRBD1 for D (6 bases). V lost 2 bases and J 6 bases, leaving 10 bases between the germline ends. The germline V gene encodes CDR1 SEHNR and CDR2 FQNEAQ (reference sequence). The CDR3 extends over 13 amino acids. This chain's CDR3 is CASSLSQGNGYTF. In nucleotides, the CDR3 is TGTGCCAGCAGCTTAAGCCAGGGGAATGGCTACACCTTC.

The rearrangement links TRBV27 to TRBJ1-5; 9 bases line up with TRBD1. CDR1 is MNHEY and CDR2 is SMNVEV in the germline V gene (reference sequence). J was trimmed by 4 bases and V by 3 bases; bases with no gene match: 4. The length of the CDR3 is 15 residues. As DNA, the CDR3 is TGTGCCAGCAGTTTCACAGGGGGCAGGAATCAGCCCCAGCATTTT. Translation gives CASSFTGGRNQPQHF.

J is TRBJ2-3 and V is TRBV27; D call uncertain. CDR3 length: 12 residues. Trimming took off 4 bases at V and 2 bases at J, with 4 bases between the two ends. From germline, CDR1 is MNHEY and CDR2 SMNVEV (reference sequence). The CDR3 bases are TGTGCCAGCAGTTCGTTCACAGATACGCAGTATTTT. Its protein product is CASSSFTDTQYF.

V usage is TRBV27 and J usage is TRBJ2-2, with TRBD2 identical over 7 bases. The CDR3 is 16 residues long. CDR1 MNHEY and CDR2 SMNVEV come from the germline V gene (reference sequence). J gave up 0 bases and V 0 bases, and 1 base lay outside the gene matches. CDR3 coding DNA: TGTGCCAGCAGTTTATCAAGCGGGACGAACACCGGGGAGCTGTTTTTT. Amino acid sequence: CASSLSSGTNTGELFF.

The genes are TRBV7-2 and TRBJ2-3; D is perhaps TRBD2 (5 bases). Trimming removed 0 bases at V and 5 bases at J, with 9 bases between. CDR3 length: 14 amino acids. The germline CDR1 and CDR2 sequences are SGHTA and FQGNSA. CDR3 sequence reads: CASSLADAGDTQYF. CDR3 nucleotide sequence: TGTGCCAGCAGCTTAGCGGACGCGGGAGATACGCAGTATTTT.

The J gene is TRBJ2-7, the V gene TRBV18; TRBD1 matches at 7 bases. Germline assignment: CDR1 KGHSH and CDR2 LQKENI. The CDR3 spans 14 residues. V gave up 6 bases and J gave up 1 base; unmatched junction bases: 6. Here the CDR3 reads CASSPWDSSYEQYF. The CDR3 coding sequence is TGTGCCAGCTCTCCCTGGGACAGTTCCTACGAGCAGTACTTC. Full variable domain (outside the CDR3, taken from reference TRBV18 and TRBJ2-7): NAGVMQNPRHLVRRRGQEARLRCSPMKGHSHVYWYRQLPEEGLKFMVYLQKENIIDESGMPKERFSAEFPKEGPSILRIQQVVRGDSAAYFCASSPWDSSYEQYFGPGTRLTVT.

J is TRBJ2-7 and V is TRBV5-1, with 7 bases matching TRBD1. With 4 bases clipped from V and 7 bases from J, the junction kept 8 bases outside the gene matches. The CDR3 sequence is 13 residues long. CDR1 and CDR2 from the germline V gene are SGHRS and YFSETQ. CDR3 sequence: CASSPEQGMEQYF. CDR3 bases: TGCGCCAGCAGCCCTGAACAGGGGATGGAGCAGTACTTC.

The chain carries TRBV5-4 and TRBJ1-1; D uncertain. Germline V gene sequence: CDR1 SGHNT, CDR2 YYREEE (reference sequence). The CDR3 covers 15 residues. Trimming stripped 0 bases from V and 0 bases from J, with 9 bases between. The CDR3 here is CASSLVPSLNTEAFF. CDR3 bases: TGTGCCAGCAGCTTGGTTCCCAGCTTGAACACTGAAGCTTTCTTT. The complete variable domain, with remaining parts taken from reference TRBV5-4 and TRBJ1-1, reads ETGVTQSPTHLIKTRGQQVTLRCSSQSGHNTVSWYQQALGQGPQFIFQYYREEENGRGNFPPRFSGLQFPNYSSELNVNALELDDSALYLCASSLVPSLNTEAFFGQGTRLTVV.

This clone was recorded once. The chain combines TRBV4-1 with TRBJ1-2, with 8 positions matching TRBD1. Germline CDR1 and CDR2: MGHRA and YSYEKL. Trimming removed 1 base from V and 5 bases from J; junction bases left unmatched: 3. There are 14 residues in the CDR3. CDR3 bases: TGCGCCAGCAGCCAAGGCGACAGGGGATATGGCTACACCTTC. Translated: CASSQGDRGYGYTF.

J is TRBJ2-7 and V is TRBV18; 10 bases line up with TRBD2. J lost 3 bases, V lost 2 bases, and 4 bases had no gene match. The CDR3 has 15 residues. Germline V gene lookup returns CDR1 KGHSH and CDR2 LQKENI. CDR3 nucleotide sequence: TGTGCCAGCTCACCAACTAGCGGGGCCGACTACGAGCAGTACTTC. Amino acid sequence: CASSPTSGADYEQYF.

This clone was recorded once. The rearrangement links TRBV21-1 to TRBJ2-3; the table's TRBD2 call for D was not verified on the DNA. TRBV21-1 is listed as a pseudogene. CDR3 length: 15 residues. CDR3 region: CASSGTIFTTDTQYF. The CDR3 bases are TGTGCCAGCAGCGGGACTATTTTTACCACAGATACGCAGTATTTT.